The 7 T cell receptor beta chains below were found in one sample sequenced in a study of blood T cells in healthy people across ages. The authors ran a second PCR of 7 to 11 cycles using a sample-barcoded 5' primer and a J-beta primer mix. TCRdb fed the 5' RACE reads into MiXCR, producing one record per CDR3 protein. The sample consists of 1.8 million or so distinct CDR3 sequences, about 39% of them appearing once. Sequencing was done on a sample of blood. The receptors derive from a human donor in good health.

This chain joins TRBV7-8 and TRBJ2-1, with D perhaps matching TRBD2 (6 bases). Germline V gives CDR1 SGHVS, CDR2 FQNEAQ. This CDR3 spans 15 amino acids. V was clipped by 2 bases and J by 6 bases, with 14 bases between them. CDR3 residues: CASSLMRLGINEQFF. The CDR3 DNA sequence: TGTGCCAGCAGCTTAATGCGACTAGGGATCAATGAGCAGTTCTTC.

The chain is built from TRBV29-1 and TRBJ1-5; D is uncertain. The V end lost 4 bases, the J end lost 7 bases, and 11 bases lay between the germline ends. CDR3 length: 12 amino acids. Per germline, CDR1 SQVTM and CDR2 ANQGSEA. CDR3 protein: CSVGAGHQPQHF. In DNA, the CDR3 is TGCAGCGTTGGGGCAGGTCACCAGCCCCAGCATTTT. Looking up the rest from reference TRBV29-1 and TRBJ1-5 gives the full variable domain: SAVISQKPSRDICQRGTSLTIQCQVDSQVTMMFWYRQQPGQSLTLIATANQGSEATYESGFVIDKFPISRPNLTFSTLTVSNMSPEDSSIYLCSVGAGHQPQHFGDGTRLSIL.

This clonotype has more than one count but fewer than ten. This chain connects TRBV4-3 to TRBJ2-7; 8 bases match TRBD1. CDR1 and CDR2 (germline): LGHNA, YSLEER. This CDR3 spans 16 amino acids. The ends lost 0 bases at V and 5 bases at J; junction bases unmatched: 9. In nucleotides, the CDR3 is TGCGCCAGCAGCCAAGAAGGCCAGGGGGCGTCTGACGAGCAGTACTTC. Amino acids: CASSQEGQGASDEQYF.

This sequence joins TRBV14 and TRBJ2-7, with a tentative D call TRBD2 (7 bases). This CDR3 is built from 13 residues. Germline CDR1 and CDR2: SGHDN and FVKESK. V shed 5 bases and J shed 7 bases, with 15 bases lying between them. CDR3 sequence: CASSSRGGAEQYF. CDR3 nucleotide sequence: TGTGCCAGCAGCTCGAGGGGGGGCGCGGAGCAGTACTTC.

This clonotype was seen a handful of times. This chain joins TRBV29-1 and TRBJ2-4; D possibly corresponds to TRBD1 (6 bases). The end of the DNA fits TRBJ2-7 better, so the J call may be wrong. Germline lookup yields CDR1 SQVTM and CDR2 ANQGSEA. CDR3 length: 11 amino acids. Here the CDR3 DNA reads TGCAGCGTTCGAGGGGGTTACGAGCAGTACTTC. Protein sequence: CSVRGGYEQYF.

The CDR3 is CASSENKNQPQHF. DNA for the CDR3: TGTGCCAGCAGTGAAAACAAGAACCAGCCCCAGCATTTT. V usage is TRBV6-1 and J usage is TRBJ1-5, with unresolved D. Germline CDR1 is MNHNS and CDR2 is SASEGT. V shed 2 bases and J shed 7 bases, with 9 bases lying between them. The length of the CDR3 is 13 residues.

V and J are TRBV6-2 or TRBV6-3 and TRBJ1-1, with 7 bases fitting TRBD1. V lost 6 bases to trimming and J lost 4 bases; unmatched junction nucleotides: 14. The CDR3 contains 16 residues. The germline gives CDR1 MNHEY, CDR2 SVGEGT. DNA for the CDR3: TGTGCCAGCAGCTTACTCACCACAGGGGTCGGCACTGAAGCTTTCTTT. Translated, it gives CASSLLTTGVGTEAFF.